Following are 26 T cell receptor delta chains from one sample sequenced in a study of Vδ1+ human thymocytes. The template was reverse-transcribed extracted RNA. CDR3 amplicons came from multiplex PCR with pooled V-gene forward and constant-region reverse primers. TCRdb re-called the multiplex PCR reads via CATT. The sample lists about 55,000 delta-chain clones, approximately 16% seen once, with approximately 0.54% in the top ten. General study findings and limits: Highly polyclonal TRG and TRD repertoires with Gaussian CDR3 length distributions appeared in thymus.

Which antigens these TCRs recognize remains unknown. The specimen was Vdelta1+ gamma-delta thymocytes from the thymus. Subset here: FACS-sorted CD3+ TCRalphabeta- TCRVdelta1+ TCRVdelta2- thymocytes. These receptors all stem from a boy younger than two who had congenital heart surgery.

This clone was found a few times. V and J are TRDV1 and TRDJ1; possible D gene TRDD3, 5 bases. Germline CDR1 reads TSWWSYY; CDR2 reads QGS. V lost 7 bases, J lost 3 bases, and 15 bases lay in between. CDR3 size: 14 residues. This chain's CDR3 is CALDRGLNPDKLIF. CDR3 DNA: TGTGCTCTTGATCGGGGACTAAACCCCGATAAACTCATCTTT.

A few counts support this clone. The chain uses TRDV1 and TRDJ1; 10 bases are shared with TRDD3. This CDR3 is 19 amino acids long. The trim removed 1 base at V and 1 base at J, leaving 12 bases unmatched. Germline-derived CDR1 and CDR2 are TSWWSYY and QGS. Here the CDR3 reads CALGEREWGIPTFTDKLIF. The CDR3 DNA reads TGTGCTCTTGGGGAACGGGAGTGGGGGATACCCACCTTCACCGATAAACTCATCTTT.

This clone is deemed medium-sized. Within the sample, other DNA sequences also encode this same CDR3. V gene TRDV2 combines with J gene TRDJ1; 9 bases map to TRDD3. V shed 8 bases, J shed 3 bases, and the junction held 12 bases outside the gene matches. Germline loops: CDR1 GEAIGNYY, CDR2 EKD. The CDR3 has 15 amino acids. The CDR3 region has the DNA TGTGCCTACCCTGGAGGGGATACGCATCCCGATAAACTCATCTTT. Its protein is CAYPGGDTHPDKLIF.

This clone was recorded a few times. V usage is TRDV3 and J usage is TRDJ1, with TRDD3 matching over 11 bases. Germline assignment: CDR1 TVYSNPD and CDR2 GDNSRS (reference sequence). This CDR3 has 18 amino acids. V shed 4 bases and J 5 bases; nucleotides not matched to a gene: 21. The CDR3 DNA reads TGTGCCTCCATATTGTTCCCAAGCTGGGGGATACTAAGGGATAAACTCATCTTT. This encodes CASILFPSWGILRDKLIF.

The chain uses TRDV1 and TRDJ1; TRDD3 agrees at 8 bases. The V gene end was trimmed by 1 base and the J gene end by 4 bases; junction bases not matched to a gene: 11. The CDR3 contains 17 residues. Germline CDR1 reads TSWWSYY; CDR2 reads QGS. The CDR3 spells CALGERGGGDKSDKLIF. The CDR3 coding sequence is TGTGCTCTTGGGGAACGAGGCGGGGGGGATAAGAGCGATAAACTCATCTTT.

Only a few counts were recorded for this clone. The chain is built from TRDV1 and TRDJ1; possible D gene TRDD3, 6 bases. V lost 1 base, J lost 2 bases, and 14 bases lay in between. This CDR3 spans 16 amino acids. Germline V gene sequence: CDR1 TSWWSYY, CDR2 QGS. CDR3 sequence reads: CALGERKALGTDKLIF. Written as DNA, the CDR3 is TGTGCTCTTGGGGAACGTAAGGCACTGGGTACCGATAAACTCATCTTT.

This clone was picked up a small number of times. This chain joins TRDV1 and TRDJ1; 8 bases align to TRDD3. V shed 0 bases and J 0 bases; nucleotides not matched to a gene: 15. Per germline, CDR1 TSWWSYY and CDR2 QGS. This CDR3 comprises 20 residues. The CDR3, as DNA: TGTGCTCTTGGGGAACTAGCCCGTACTGGGGGCCCCACTTACACCGATAAACTCATCTTT. Protein sequence: CALGELARTGGPTYTDKLIF.

V and J are TRDV1 and TRDJ1, with no clear D. The CDR3 has 18 amino acids. V gave up 1 base and J gave up 4 bases, with 22 bases separating them. CDR1 and CDR2 from the germline V gene are TSWWSYY and QGS. CDR3 amino acids: CALGEQRLYPPYYDKLIF. CDR3 bases: TGTGCTCTTGGGGAACAGCGTCTATACCCCCCGTACTACGATAAACTCATCTTT.

This clone appeared many times. The chain couples TRDV2 to TRDJ1; TRDD2 aligns across 9 bases. After removal of 0 bases from V and 0 bases from J, the junction contained 31 bases not matched to a gene. This CDR3 is built from 25 residues. Germline assignment: CDR1 GEAIGNYY and CDR2 EKD. The DNA of the CDR3 is TGTGCCTGTGACACCTTCGAAGACCTTCCTACGGGACGAGGGGAAGGATGGGGTAACACCGATAAACTCATCTTT. Translating it yields CACDTFEDLPTGRGEGWGNTDKLIF.

The V call is TRDV2, the J call TRDJ1; 10 bases are shared with TRDD3. CDR3 size: 16 residues. Trimming removed 5 bases from V and 0 bases from J; junction bases left unmatched: 8. Germline assignment: CDR1 GEAIGNYY and CDR2 EKD. The CDR3 region has the DNA TGTGCCTGTGGCTTACTTACTGGGGGATACACCGATAAACTCATCTTT. Amino acid sequence: CACGLLTGGYTDKLIF.

Only a few counts were recorded for this clone. J is TRDJ1 and V is TRDV1; D might be TRDD3 (6 bases). The CDR3 consists of 17 residues. Germline V gives CDR1 TSWWSYY, CDR2 QGS. The V and J ends lost 5 bases and 0 bases respectively, with 19 bases between them. In DNA form, the CDR3 reads TGTGCTCTTGGGATTGGTGGGGGGGCTATAAACACCGATAAACTCATCTTT. This gives the protein CALGIGGGAINTDKLIF.

The chain couples TRDV1 to TRDJ1, with 10 bases fitting TRDD3. The V gene's germline CDR1 is TSWWSYY and CDR2 QGS. J lost 0 bases, V lost 0 bases, and 22 bases had no gene match. This CDR3 is 23 amino acids long. CDR3 residues: CALGELETRRQYWGIPYTDKLIF. Written as DNA, the CDR3 is TGTGCTCTTGGGGAACTAGAAACCCGACGACAGTACTGGGGGATCCCGTACACCGATAAACTCATCTTT.

This clone has only a few counts. V is TRDV1 and J is TRDJ1; D uncertain. The CDR3 extends over 20 amino acids. CDR1 is TSWWSYY, CDR2 QGS, per germline. Deletions cut 0 bases from V and 0 bases from J, with 23 bases between. CDR3 DNA: TGTGCTCTTGGGGAACTAGCCGTATTACCCCTATGGACGTACACCGATAAACTCATCTTT. Encoded protein: CALGELAVLPLWTYTDKLIF.

The chain combines TRDV2 with TRDJ1; the match to TRDD3 covers 12 bases. The CDR3 extends over 21 amino acids. The germline V gene encodes CDR1 GEAIGNYY and CDR2 EKD. The J segment lost 0 bases and the V segment lost 6 bases, leaving 22 bases of the junction unmatched. DNA for the CDR3: TGTGCCTGTCCACCTAGGGGATACTGGGGGATACACCAGATTTACACCGATAAACTCATCTTT. Translating gives CACPPRGYWGIHQIYTDKLIF.

This clone was recorded a few times. The V and J genes are TRDV1 and TRDJ1; TRDD3 is a possible D gene (5 bases). Trimming removed 0 bases from V and 4 bases from J, with 15 bases in between. In germline, CDR1 is TSWWSYY, CDR2 QGS. The CDR3 has 16 residues. The CDR3 spells CALGELASGGRDKLIF. CDR3 nucleotides: TGTGCTCTTGGGGAACTAGCATCCGGGGGCCGCGATAAACTCATCTTT.

This clone was detected only a few times. The rearrangement links TRDV1 to TRDJ2; 11 bases align to TRDD3. From germline, CDR1 is TSWWSYY and CDR2 QGS. The CDR3 contains 23 residues. Trimming removed 1 base from V and 7 bases from J; junction bases left unmatched: 26. The CDR3 here is CALGERSKKPSSRLGDRVAQLFF. CDR3 nucleotide sequence: TGTGCTCTTGGGGAACGATCCAAGAAGCCTTCTTCCCGACTGGGGGATAGGGTAGCACAACTCTTCTTT.

This clone was seen a few times. The chain joins TRDV1 to TRDJ1, with 8 bases fitting TRDD3. Germline loops: CDR1 TSWWSYY, CDR2 QGS. The CDR3 is made up of 20 amino acids. Germline trimming cut 5 bases from V and 3 bases from J; bases unmatched to any gene: 23. CDR3 region: CALGNRIPTPLGGCADKLIF. The CDR3 bases are TGTGCTCTTGGGAATAGGATCCCTACGCCACTGGGGGGGTGTGCCGATAAACTCATCTTT.

The V gene is TRDV1, the J gene TRDJ1, with TRDD3 matching 11 bases. The CDR3 has 24 residues. V lost 5 bases to trimming and J lost 0 bases; unmatched junction nucleotides: 29. Germline V gene sequence: CDR1 TSWWSYY, CDR2 QGS. The CDR3 sequence is CALGSSYYTSWVGDTRPDTDKLIF. The CDR3 DNA reads TGTGCTCTTGGGTCTTCCTACTACACCTCTTGGGTGGGGGATACGCGTCCGGACACCGATAAACTCATCTTT.

The chain recombines TRDV2 with TRDJ1; D not certain. The CDR3 is 17 amino acids. Germline V gene sequence: CDR1 GEAIGNYY, CDR2 EKD. Deletions cut 1 base from V and 0 bases from J, with 17 bases between. The CDR3: CACDTGLLWRYTDKLIF. The DNA for the CDR3 is TGTGCCTGTGACACGGGCTTACTCTGGCGGTACACCGATAAACTCATCTTT.

This clone has only a few counts. The same CDR3 is also encoded by other DNA sequences in this sample. This chain links TRDV1 with TRDJ1; 8 bases are a match to TRDD3. The V and J ends lost 2 bases and 0 bases, in that order; junction bases with no gene match: 14. This CDR3 has 19 amino acids. Per germline, CDR1 TSWWSYY and CDR2 QGS. The CDR3 DNA reads TGTGCTCTTGGGGAAATCCGGGGATACTGGGGGCTATACACCGATAAACTCATCTTT. As protein: CALGEIRGYWGLYTDKLIF.

V is TRDV1 and J is TRDJ1, with 12 positions matching TRDD3. The junction had 11 bases not matched to a gene; V was cut back by 3 bases and J by 0 bases. This CDR3 region has 19 residues. Germline V CDR1 and CDR2: TSWWSYY, QGS. The chain's CDR3 is CALGDPGLGDTPYTDKLIF. The DNA for the CDR3 is TGTGCTCTTGGGGACCCTGGACTGGGGGATACCCCGTACACCGATAAACTCATCTTT.

The chain has TRDV1 and TRDJ1; TRDD2 aligns across 9 bases. The CDR3 loop spans 18 amino acids. Germline V CDR1 and CDR2: TSWWSYY, QGS. V shed 2 bases, J shed 5 bases, and the junction held 15 bases outside the gene matches. CDR3 residues: CALGESFLPGRGQDKLIF. In nucleotides, the CDR3 is TGTGCTCTTGGGGAATCCTTCCTACCTGGAAGGGGACAAGATAAACTCATCTTT.

The table lists this clone with a few counts. The J gene is TRDJ1, the V gene TRDV1; D gene ambiguous. Trimming took off 1 base at V and 1 base at J, with 10 bases between the two ends. Germline-derived CDR1 and CDR2 are TSWWSYY and QGS. The CDR3 is 15 amino acids. CDR3 coding DNA: TGTGCTCTTGGGGAACCCCATGATGGCACCGATAAACTCATCTTT. Residues: CALGEPHDGTDKLIF.

This chain connects TRDV1 to TRDJ1; D remains unclear. Per the germline V gene, CDR1 is TSWWSYY and CDR2 is QGS. V was trimmed by 1 base and J by 0 bases, leaving 15 bases between them. CDR3 size: 17 residues. The CDR3 coding sequence is TGTGCTCTTGGGGAACGGACCACGTCACCCCACACCGATAAACTCATCTTT. It codes for CALGERTTSPHTDKLIF.

There are a few counts of this clone. The rearrangement links TRDV1 to TRDJ1; TRDD3 matches 11 bases. This CDR3 region has 17 residues. Germline CDR1 and CDR2: TSWWSYY and QGS. V lost 0 bases to trimming and J lost 7 bases; unmatched junction nucleotides: 10. CDR3 in amino acids: CALGELVLLGDIAKLIF. The CDR3 DNA sequence: TGTGCTCTTGGGGAACTGGTCCTACTGGGGGATATTGCTAAACTCATCTTT.

This rearrangement joins TRDV1 to TRDJ1; 8 bases align to TRDD3. The CDR3 contains 14 residues. In germline, CDR1 is TSWWSYY, CDR2 QGS. V gave up 0 bases and J gave up 6 bases; unmatched junction bases: 3. CDR3 amino acids: CALGELTGGHKLIF. CDR3 bases: TGTGCTCTTGGGGAACTAACTGGGGGCCATAAACTCATCTTT.